This TCR beta chain was documented in a study of metastatic and nonmetastatic thyroid tumors. No treatment had been given to any patient before thyroid surgery. Germline CDR1 and CDR2: SGHRS and YFSETQ. The CDR3 totals 12 residues. V was trimmed by 0 bases and J by 9 bases, leaving 9 bases between them. TCRdb reanalyzed the PCR reads with MiXCR. The sample has some 5,000 clones; under 30% are singletons. Material: adjacent normal tissue. This chain uses TRBV5-1 with TRBJ1-2; perhaps TRBD1 as D (5 bases). The TCR sequence derives from a female donor with papillary thyroid cancer or a benign thyroid nodule (not recorded which). Some clones in this sample may be carry-over from other donors' samples. The CDR3 DNA reads as TGCGCCAGCAGCTTGGACAGGCAGTGCTACACCTTC. Translating it yields CASSLDRQCYTF.